The next 5 T cell receptor beta chains were all read from a single sample in a study of a mutant IDH1 vaccine in newly diagnosed glioma. Profiling relied on immunoSEQ multiplex PCR, and the TCRdb table lists in-frame clones only, not all of them. The data show around 50,000 clones, 70% to 90% seen once. Time point described: week 35, safety follow-up. Every vaccination contained 300 ug of the mutant IDH1 20-mer peptide and was paired with topical imiquimod. Which antigens these TCRs recognize remains unknown. Material: PBMCs, obtained from a glioma patient whose treatment included an IDH1 peptide vaccine. The origin of the receptors is a woman aged 40 to 50 with glioma.

This clone has just a few counts. The J gene is TRBJ2-1, the V gene TRBV4-2; a possible D gene is TRBD1 (7 bases). V was cut by 5 bases and J by 12 bases, with 20 bases left in between. Germline V gene data show CDR1 as LGHNA and CDR2 as YNFKEQ. The CDR3 length is 14 residues. The CDR3 DNA is TGTGCCAGCAGCAGGGACAGTCTACTCGGGGGGCAGTTCTTC. Protein product: CASSRDSLLGGQFF.

As regards this clone: Different DNA sequences within this sample yield the same CDR3. V and J are TRBV7-2 and TRBJ2-2; either TRBD1 or TRBD2 may fit D (5 bases each). Germline V gene lookup returns CDR1 SGHTA and CDR2 FQGNSA. V lost 0 bases and J lost 6, with 11 bases in between. The CDR3 is 15 residues long. The CDR3 sequence is CASSLAGGVAGELFF. CDR3 DNA sequence: TGTGCCAGCAGCTTAGCTGGGGGAGTGGCCGGGGAGCTGTTTTTT.

V is TRBV25-1 and J is TRBJ1-2; D ambiguous. CDR3 length: 12 residues. The germline gives CDR1 MGHDK, CDR2 SYGVNS. V lost 9 bases, J lost 2 bases, and 10 bases lay in between. The CDR3 sequence: CASSLGNYGYTF. The CDR3 DNA reads TGTGCCAGTTCCCTGGGGAACTATGGCTACACCTTC.

The genes are TRBV4-1 and TRBJ2-2; TRBD2 matches at 10 bases. Per germline, CDR1 MGHRA and CDR2 YSYEKL. Unmatched junction bases numbered 10, after V lost 1 base and J lost 5 bases. The CDR3 has 18 residues. CDR3 sequence: CASSQGGLAGVGTGELFF. CDR3 bases: TGCGCCAGCAGCCAAGGAGGGCTAGCGGGAGTAGGTACCGGGGAGCTGTTTTTT.

This chain connects TRBV4-1 to TRBJ1-3; possible D gene TRBD1, 5 bases. CDR1 and CDR2 (germline): MGHRA, YSYEKL. V lost 4 bases and J lost 1, with 14 bases in between. CDR3 length: 16 amino acids. The CDR3 DNA reads as TGCGCCAGCAGCCTACAGGTATCCCCATCTGGAAACACCATATATTTT. As protein: CASSLQVSPSGNTIYF.